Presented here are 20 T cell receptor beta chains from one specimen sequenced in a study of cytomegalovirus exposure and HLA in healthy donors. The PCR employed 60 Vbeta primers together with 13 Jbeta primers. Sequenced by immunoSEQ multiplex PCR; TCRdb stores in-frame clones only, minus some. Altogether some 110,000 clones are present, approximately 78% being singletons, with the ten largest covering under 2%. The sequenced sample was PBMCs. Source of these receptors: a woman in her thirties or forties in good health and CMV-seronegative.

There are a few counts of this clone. The CDR3 nucleotides are TGTGCCAGTAGTCCGCCCCGTACAGGACCCAAAAACATTCAGTACTTC. It translates to CASSPPRTGPKNIQYF. The chain links TRBV19 to TRBJ2-4, with D tentatively TRBD1 (5 bases). The CDR3 sequence is 16 residues long. CDR1 is LNHDA, CDR2 SQIVND, per germline (reference sequence). Trimming left V 5 bases short and J 2 bases short, with 16 bases between.

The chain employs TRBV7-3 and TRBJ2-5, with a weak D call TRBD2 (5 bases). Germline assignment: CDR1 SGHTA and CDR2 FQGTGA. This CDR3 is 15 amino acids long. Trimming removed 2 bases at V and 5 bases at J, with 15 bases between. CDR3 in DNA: TGTGCCAGCAGCTTACTTGCGGGCTTGATGGAGACCCAGTACTTC. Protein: CASSLLAGLMETQYF.

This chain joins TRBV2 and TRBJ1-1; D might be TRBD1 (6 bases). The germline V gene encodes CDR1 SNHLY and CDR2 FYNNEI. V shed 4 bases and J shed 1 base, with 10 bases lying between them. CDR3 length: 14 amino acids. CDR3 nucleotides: TGTGCCAGCAGTGCCCAGGGGCGGAACACTGAAGCTTTCTTT. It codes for CASSAQGRNTEAFF.

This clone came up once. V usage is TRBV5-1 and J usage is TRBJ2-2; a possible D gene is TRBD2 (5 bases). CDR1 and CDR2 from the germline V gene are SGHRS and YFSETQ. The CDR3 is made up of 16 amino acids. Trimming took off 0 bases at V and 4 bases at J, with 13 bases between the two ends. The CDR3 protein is CASSLAGKRSTGELFF. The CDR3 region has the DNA TGCGCCAGCAGCTTGGCCGGGAAAAGAAGCACCGGGGAGCTGTTTTTT.

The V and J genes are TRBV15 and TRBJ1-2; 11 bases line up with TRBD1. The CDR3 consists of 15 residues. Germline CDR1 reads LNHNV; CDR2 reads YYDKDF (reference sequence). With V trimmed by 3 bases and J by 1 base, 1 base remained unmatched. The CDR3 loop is CATSRGTGGNYGYTF. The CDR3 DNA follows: TGTGCCACCAGCAGGGGGACAGGGGGTAACTATGGCTACACCTTC. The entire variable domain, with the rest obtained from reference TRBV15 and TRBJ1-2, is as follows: DAMVIQNPRYQVTQFGKPVTLSCSQTLNHNVMYWYQQKSSQAPKLLFHYYDKDFNNEADTPDNFQSRRPNTSFCFLDIRSPGLGDTAMYLCATSRGTGGNYGYTFGSGTRLTVV.

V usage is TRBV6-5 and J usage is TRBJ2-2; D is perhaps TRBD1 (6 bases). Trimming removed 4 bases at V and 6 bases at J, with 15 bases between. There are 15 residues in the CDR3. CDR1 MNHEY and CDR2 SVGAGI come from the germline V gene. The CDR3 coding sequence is TGTGCCAGCAGTTGGGGGCAGGCGATGGCCGGGGAGCTGTTTTTT. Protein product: CASSWGQAMAGELFF.

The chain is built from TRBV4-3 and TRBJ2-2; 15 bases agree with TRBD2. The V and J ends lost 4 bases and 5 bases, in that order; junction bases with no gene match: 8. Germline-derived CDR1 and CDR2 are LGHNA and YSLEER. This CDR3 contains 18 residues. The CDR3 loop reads CASSPRGLAGGRTGELFF. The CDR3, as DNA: TGCGCCAGCAGCCCCCGGGGACTAGCGGGAGGTCGGACCGGGGAGCTGTTTTTT.

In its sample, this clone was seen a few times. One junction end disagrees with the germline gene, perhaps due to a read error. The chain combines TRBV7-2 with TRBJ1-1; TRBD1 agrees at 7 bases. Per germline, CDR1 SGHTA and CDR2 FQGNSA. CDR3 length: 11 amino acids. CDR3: CASSSEGQVIF. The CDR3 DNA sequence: TGTGCCAGCAGCTCAGAAGGACAGGTCATCTTT.

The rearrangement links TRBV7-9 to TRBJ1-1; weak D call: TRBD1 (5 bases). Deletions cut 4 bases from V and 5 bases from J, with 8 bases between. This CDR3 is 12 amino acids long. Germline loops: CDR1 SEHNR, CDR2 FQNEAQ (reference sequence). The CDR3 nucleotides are TGTGCCAGCAGCTATCGGGGGACTGAAGCTTTCTTT. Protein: CASSYRGTEAFF.

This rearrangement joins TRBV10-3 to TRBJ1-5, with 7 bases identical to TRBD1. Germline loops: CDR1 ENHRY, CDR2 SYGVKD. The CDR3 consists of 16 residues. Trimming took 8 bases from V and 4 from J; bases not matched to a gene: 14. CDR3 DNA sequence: TGTGCCATCTCTGACTCTTCGACAGGGTCGAATCAGCCCCAGCATTTT. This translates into CAISDSSTGSNQPQHF.

This chain's CDR3 is CASTHSGIPTGGEQFF. CDR3 nucleotides: TGTGCCAGCACCCATAGCGGGATTCCTACTGGAGGGGAGCAGTTCTTC. The gene calls are TRBV7-8 and TRBJ2-1, with 8 nucleotides matching TRBD2. Unmatched junction bases numbered 18, after V lost 7 bases and J lost 10 bases. The CDR3 length is 16 residues. CDR1 SGHVS and CDR2 FQNEAQ come from the germline V gene.

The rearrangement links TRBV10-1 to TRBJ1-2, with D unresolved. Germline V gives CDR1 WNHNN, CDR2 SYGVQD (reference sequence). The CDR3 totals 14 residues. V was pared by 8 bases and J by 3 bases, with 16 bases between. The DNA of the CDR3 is TGCGCCAGCTTCCCATATTATACTGACTATGGCTACACCTTC. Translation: CASFPYYTDYGYTF.

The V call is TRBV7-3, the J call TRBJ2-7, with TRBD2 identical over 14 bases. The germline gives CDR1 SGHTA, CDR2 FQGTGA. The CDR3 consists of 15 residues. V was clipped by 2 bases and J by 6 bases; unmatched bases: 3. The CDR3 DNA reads TGTGCCAGCAGCTTAGGACTAGCGGGAGGCGCCGAGCAGTACTTC. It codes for CASSLGLAGGAEQYF.

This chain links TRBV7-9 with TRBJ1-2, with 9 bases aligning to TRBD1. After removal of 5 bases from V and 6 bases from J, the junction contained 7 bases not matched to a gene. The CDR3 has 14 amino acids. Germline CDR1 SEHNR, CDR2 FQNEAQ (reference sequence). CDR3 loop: CASSQTRTGDGYTF. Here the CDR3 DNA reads TGTGCCAGCAGCCAAACCCGGACAGGGGATGGCTACACCTTC.

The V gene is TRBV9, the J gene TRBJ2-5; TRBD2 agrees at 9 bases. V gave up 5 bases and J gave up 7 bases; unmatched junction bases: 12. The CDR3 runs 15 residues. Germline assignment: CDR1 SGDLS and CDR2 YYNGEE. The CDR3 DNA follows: TGTGCCAGCAGTCGAACCGCGGGGGGGGAAGGGACCCAGTACTTC. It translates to CASSRTAGGEGTQYF.

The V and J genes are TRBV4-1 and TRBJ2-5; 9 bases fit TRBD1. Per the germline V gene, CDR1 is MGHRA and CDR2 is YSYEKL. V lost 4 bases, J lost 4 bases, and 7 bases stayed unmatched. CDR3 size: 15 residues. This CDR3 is CASSLGQGLRETQYF. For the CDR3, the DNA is TGCGCCAGCAGCCTCGGACAGGGGCTACGAGAGACCCAGTACTTC.

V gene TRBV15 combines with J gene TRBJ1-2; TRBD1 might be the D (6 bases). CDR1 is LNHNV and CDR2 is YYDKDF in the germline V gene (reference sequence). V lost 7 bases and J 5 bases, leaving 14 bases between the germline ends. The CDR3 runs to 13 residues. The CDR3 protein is CATNQQGVYGYTF. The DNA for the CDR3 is TGTGCCACCAACCAACAGGGTGTATATGGCTACACCTTC.

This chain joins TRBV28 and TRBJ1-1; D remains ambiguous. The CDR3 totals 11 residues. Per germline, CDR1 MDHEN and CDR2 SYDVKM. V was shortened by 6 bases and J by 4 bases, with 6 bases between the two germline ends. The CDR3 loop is CASSLRTEAFF. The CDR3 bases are TGTGCCAGCAGCCTGCGCACTGAAGCTTTCTTT.

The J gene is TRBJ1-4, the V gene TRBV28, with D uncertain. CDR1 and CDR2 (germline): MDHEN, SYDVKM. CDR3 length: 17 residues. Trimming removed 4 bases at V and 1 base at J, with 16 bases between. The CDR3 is CASSSPGVTRTNEKLFF. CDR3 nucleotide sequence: TGTGCCAGCAGTTCGCCCGGGGTGACCAGAACTAATGAAAAACTGTTTTTT. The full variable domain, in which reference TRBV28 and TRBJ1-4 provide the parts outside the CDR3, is DVKVTQSSRYLVKRTGEKVFLECVQDMDHENMFWYRQDPGLGLRLIYFSYDVKMKEKGDIPEGYSVSREKKERFSLILESASTNQTSMYLCASSSPGVTRTNEKLFFGSGTQLSVL.

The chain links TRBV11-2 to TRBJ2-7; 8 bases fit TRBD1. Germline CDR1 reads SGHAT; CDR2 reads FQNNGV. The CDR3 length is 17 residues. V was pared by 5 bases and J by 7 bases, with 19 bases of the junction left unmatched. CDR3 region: CASSDQGAELGEKEQYF. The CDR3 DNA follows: TGTGCCAGCAGCGACCAGGGGGCTGAATTAGGAGAGAAGGAGCAGTACTTC. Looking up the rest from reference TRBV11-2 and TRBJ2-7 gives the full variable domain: EAGVAQSPRYKIIEKRQSVAFWCNPISGHATLYWYQQILGQGPKLLIQFQNNGVVDDSQLPKDRFSAERLKGVDSTLKIQPAKLEDSAVYLCASSDQGAELGEKEQYFGPGTRLTVT.